The 11 T cell receptor beta chains below all came from one sample that was sequenced in a study of T cells in Graves' hyperthyroidism and ophthalmopathy. Amplified TCR beta CDR3 regions came from RNA transcripts. Carried out on the TCR CDR3, a first-round RT-PCR used the HTBI primer set. One entry per CDR3 protein, called by TCRdb with MiXCR from the multiplex PCR reads. This repertoire shows 370,000 or so distinct CDR3 sequences, less than 20% found once; its top ten account for 28%. Material for sequencing was blood. All receptors come from a woman aged 18 to 35 with Graves' hyperthyroidism that later progressed to Graves' ophthalmopathy.

This clonotype has at least ten counts. CDR3 sequence (DNA): TGTGCCAGCAGCCAACAAACAGGGGGCGCGGGCTATGGCTACACCTTC. Encoded protein: CASSQQTGGAGYGYTF. The chain recombines TRBV7-2 with TRBJ1-2; 9 bases line up with TRBD1. J was trimmed by 4 bases and V by 5 bases; bases with no gene match: 11. The CDR3 length is 16 residues. The V gene's germline CDR1 is SGHTA and CDR2 FQGNSA.

This clonotype has at least ten counts. As DNA, the CDR3 is TGCGCCAGCAGCTTCCTAGCGGGAGGGCCTAATGAGCAGTTCTTC. Translating it yields CASSFLAGGPNEQFF. This chain links TRBV5-1 with TRBJ2-1; TRBD2 matches 12 bases. Unmatched junction bases numbered 4, after V lost 2 bases and J lost 7 bases. This CDR3 is built from 15 residues. Germline CDR1 is SGHRS and CDR2 is YFSETQ.

This clonotype was found many times. The rearrangement uses TRBV7-9 and TRBJ2-1; D uncertain. Trimming left V 3 bases short and J 0 bases short, with 9 bases between. Germline CDR1 SEHNR, CDR2 FQNEAQ (reference sequence). This CDR3 comprises 15 residues. DNA of the CDR3: TGTGCCAGCAGCTTGGGCAGTCCCTCCTACAATGAGCAGTTCTTC. Encoded protein: CASSLGSPSYNEQFF.

The chain couples TRBV7-9 to TRBJ2-6, with TRBD2 as a possible D gene (6 bases). Germline loops: CDR1 SEHNR, CDR2 FQNEAQ (reference sequence). The CDR3 runs 23 residues. V was shortened by 3 bases and J by 0 bases, with 30 bases between the two germline ends. CDR3 amino acids: CASSLRPTALFGAGSSGANVLTF. CDR3 nucleotide sequence: TGTGCCAGCAGCTTGAGACCTACAGCGTTGTTCGGGGCCGGGAGCTCTGGGGCCAACGTCCTGACTTTC.

This clonotype occurred many times. The chain employs TRBV28 and TRBJ2-7; TRBD1 aligns across 9 bases. The CDR3 spans 14 residues. Trimming removed 3 bases from V and 7 bases from J; junction bases left unmatched: 7. Germline V CDR1 and CDR2: MDHEN, SYDVKM. The CDR3: CASSLGTGLGEQYF. DNA for the CDR3: TGTGCCAGCAGTTTGGGGACAGGGTTGGGAGAGCAGTACTTC. Looking up the rest from reference TRBV28 and TRBJ2-7 gives the full variable domain: DVKVTQSSRYLVKRTGEKVFLECVQDMDHENMFWYRQDPGLGLRLIYFSYDVKMKEKGDIPEGYSVSREKKERFSLILESASTNQTSMYLCASSLGTGLGEQYFGPGTRLTVT.

This clonotype was counted ten times or more. V is TRBV2 and J is TRBJ1-1, with D uncertain. The V end was cut by 6 bases, the J end by 0 bases, with 8 bases between. The germline V gene encodes CDR1 SNHLY and CDR2 FYNNEI. This CDR3 comprises 13 residues. CDR3 in DNA: TGTGCCAGCAGATCCCTACTGAACACTGAAGCTTTCTTT. It encodes CASRSLLNTEAFF.

In this sample, this clonotype turned up many times. V gene TRBV20-1 combines with J gene TRBJ2-1; 7 nucleotides line up with TRBD2. V lost 3 bases to trimming and J lost 4 bases; unmatched junction nucleotides: 6. The CDR3 spans 14 residues. CDR1 is DFQATT and CDR2 is SNEGSKA in the germline V gene (reference sequence). CDR3 region: CSARGLRDYNEQFF. The CDR3 region has the DNA TGCAGTGCTAGGGGACTACGCGATTACAATGAGCAGTTCTTC.

The table lists this clonotype with many counts. The chain employs TRBV28 and TRBJ2-1; the match to TRBD2 covers 10 bases. J was trimmed by 5 bases and V by 4 bases; bases with no gene match: 2. Per the germline V gene, CDR1 is MDHEN and CDR2 is SYDVKM. The CDR3 runs to 14 residues. Here the CDR3 reads CASSSSGGHNEQFF. For the CDR3, the DNA is TGTGCCAGCAGTTCTAGCGGGGGCCACAATGAGCAGTTCTTC.

This clonotype was detected ten times or more. The J gene is TRBJ2-7, the V gene TRBV6-1, with D possibly called TRBD1 or TRBD2 (5 bases each). Germline values: CDR1 MNHNS, CDR2 SASEGT. There are 15 residues in the CDR3. Between the trimmed V and J ends, which lost 5 bases and 4 bases, there was a span of 18 bases. The CDR3 DNA sequence: TGTGCCAGCAGTTACACAACACGGGGCTCTTACGAGCAGTACTTC. It translates to CASSYTTRGSYEQYF.

This clonotype was seen more than once but under ten times. The chain is built from TRBV7-8 and TRBJ2-7, with 11 bases fitting TRBD2. CDR1 is SGHVS and CDR2 is FQNEAQ in the germline V gene. Trimming cost V 0 bases and J 3 bases; bases outside gene matches: 4. The CDR3 length is 16 residues. CDR3 nucleotides: TGTGCCAGCAGCTTAGCTGGGACTAGCGGTTTCTACGAGCAGTACTTC. This gives the protein CASSLAGTSGFYEQYF.

This clonotype was counted many times. The chain is built from TRBV12-3 or TRBV12-4 and TRBJ2-1; no clear D. V was clipped by 2 bases and J by 0 bases, with 11 bases between them. This CDR3 contains 16 residues. The CDR3 loop reads CASSLTRLSSYNEQFF. CDR3 sequence (DNA): TGTGCCAGCAGTTTAACAAGACTGAGCTCCTACAATGAGCAGTTCTTC.